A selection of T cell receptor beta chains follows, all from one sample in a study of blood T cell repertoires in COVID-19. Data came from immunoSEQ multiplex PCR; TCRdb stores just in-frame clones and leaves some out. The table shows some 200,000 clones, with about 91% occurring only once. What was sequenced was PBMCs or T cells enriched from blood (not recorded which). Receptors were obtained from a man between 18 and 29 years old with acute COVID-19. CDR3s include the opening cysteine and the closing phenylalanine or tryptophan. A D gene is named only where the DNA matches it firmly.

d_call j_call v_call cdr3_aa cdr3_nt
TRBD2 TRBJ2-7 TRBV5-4 CASSQSSGMSSYEQYF TGTGCCAGCAGCCAGTCTAGCGGGATGAGCTCCTACGAGCAGTACTTC
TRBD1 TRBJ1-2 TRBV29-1 CSVESGGYGYTF TGCAGCGTGGAATCAGGGGGCTATGGCTACACCTTC
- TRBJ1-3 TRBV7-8 CASSRSSGNTIYF TGTGCCAGCAGCAGGAGCTCTGGAAACACCATATATTTT
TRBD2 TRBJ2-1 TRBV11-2 CASSLSSGSRNEQFF TGTGCCAGCAGCTTATCTAGCGGGAGTCGGAATGAGCAGTTCTTC
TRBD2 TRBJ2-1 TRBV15 CATSRELAGDHNEQFF TGTGCCACCAGCAGGGAACTAGCGGGAGACCACAATGAGCAGTTCTTC
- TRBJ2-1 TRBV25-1 CASSESSSAVSSYNEQFF TGTGCCAGCAGTGAATCTAGTTCGGCGGTTAGCTCCTACAATGAGCAGTTCTTC
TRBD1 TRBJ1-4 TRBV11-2 CASSLTGKYEKLFF TGTGCCAGCAGCTTGACAGGGAAATATGAAAAACTGTTTTTT
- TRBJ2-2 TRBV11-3 CASSLGGSGELFF TGTGCCAGCAGCTTAGGAGGGTCCGGGGAGCTGTTTTTT
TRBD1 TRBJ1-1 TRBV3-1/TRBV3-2 CASSQDDRAEAFF TGTGCCAGCAGCCAGGACGACAGGGCGGAAGCTTTCTTT
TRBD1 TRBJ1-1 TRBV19 CASSAGQGNTEAFF TGTGCCAGTAGCGCTGGACAGGGTAACACTGAAGCTTTCTTT
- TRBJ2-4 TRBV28 CASSPLENLAKNIQYF TGTGCCAGCAGCCCCTTAGAGAACCTAGCCAAAAACATTCAGTACTTC
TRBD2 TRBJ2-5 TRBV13 CASSLGLAGFQETQYF TGTGCCAGCAGCTTAGGTCTAGCGGGATTCCAAGAGACCCAGTACTTC
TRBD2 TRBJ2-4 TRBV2 CASSETGGLAKNIQYF TGTGCCAGCAGTGAAACGGGGGGACTAGCCAAAAACATTCAGTACTTC
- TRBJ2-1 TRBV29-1 CSGSGVGSYNEQFF TGCAGCGGTAGCGGAGTAGGCTCCTACAATGAGCAGTTCTTC
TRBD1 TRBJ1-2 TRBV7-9 CASTARGQNFYGYTF TGTGCCAGCACCGCGCGGGGACAGAACTTCTATGGCTACACCTTC
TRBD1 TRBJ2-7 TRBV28 CASSLTGGEQYF TGTGCCAGCAGTCTGACAGGGGGCGAGCAGTACTTC
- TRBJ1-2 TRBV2 CASSEAGMGGYGYTF TGTGCCAGCAGTGAAGCGGGGATGGGAGGCTATGGCTACACCTTC
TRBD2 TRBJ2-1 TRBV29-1 CSATGTSPGNEQFF TGCAGCGCCACGGGGACTAGCCCAGGCAATGAGCAGTTCTTC
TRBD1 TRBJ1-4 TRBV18 CASSRDRDHEKLFF TGTGCCAGCTCTCGGGACAGGGATCATGAAAAACTGTTTTTT
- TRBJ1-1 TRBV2 CASSAEGRAEAFF TGTGCCAGCAGTGCGGAGGGGCGGGCTGAAGCTTTCTTT
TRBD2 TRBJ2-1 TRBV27 CASSTPGLNYNEQFF TGTGCCAGCAGCACCCCGGGACTAAACTACAATGAGCAGTTCTTC
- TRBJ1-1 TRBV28 CASSPGGGARTEAFF TGTGCCAGCAGTCCTGGGGGGGGCGCCCGGACTGAAGCTTTCTTT
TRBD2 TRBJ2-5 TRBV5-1 CASSSGTSGASLQETQYF TGCGCCAGCAGCTCGGGGACTAGCGGGGCCTCCCTCCAAGAGACCCAGTACTTC
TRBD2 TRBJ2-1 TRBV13 CASSTGLAGYEQFF TGTGCCAGCAGCACCGGACTAGCGGGATATGAGCAGTTCTTC